This T cell receptor beta chain derives from a study of T cell responses to AZD1222 COVID-19 vaccine (dated by TCRdb to the early 2020s). About the investigation overall: TCR sequencing was performed for roughly 250 trial participants, of whom 200 to 210 were given two doses of AZD1222 and some 26 were given two doses of MenACWY control vaccine. Trial participants were enrolled by age into subgroups of 18-55, 56-69 and 70-plus years, and around 150, 29 and 61 TCR-sequenced participants, respectively, were included in these subgroups.

What the work shows at the level of the full study, not this receptor alone: Because no day 14 peak-response samples were available, repertoires were characterized only after the peak T cell response. After two AZD1222 doses, both the breadth and the depth of spike-specific TCRs were significantly higher than at day 0 and than in MenACWY recipients. Conclusions about previously exposed vaccinees are limited because only five or six AZD1222 recipients were SARS-CoV-2 seropositive at baseline. The 56-69-year group was small, and its depth increase did not reach significance, likely because of low power. Reportedly, close to half of the unique spike-specific TCRs recognized epitopes lying outside the regions that are mutated in the B.1.351 and B.1.1.7 variants. CD4 TCRs associated with the vaccine covered the entire spike protein, and the dominant responses were in regions 160-218 and 743-854. Most participants were white British and females outnumbered males, and the authors suggested that clonal diversity may have been underestimated.

Notes on this clone: The clone's antigen remains unknown. The sample holds no much larger clone one base away, and base qualities are not on file.

Taken with the paper, the label for time point translates to: about 28 days (+/-7) after the second vaccine dose. Because spike-specific TCR depth and breadth did not differ between the two schedules, AZD1222 recipients who got a second dose at roughly 4 weeks were pooled with those who got a second dose at roughly 12 weeks. Vaccinee samples were obtained from the UK trials COV001 and COV002, which included a single-blind randomized controlled phase 2/3 trial of AZD1222 (ChAdOx1 nCoV-19) in healthy adults. For TCRbeta chain sequencing, PBMC samples from trial participants were taken at day 0 and at day 28 after the second dose. A distance of 8 bases separates the germline ends of V and J, which lose 4 bases and 2 bases respectively. Including the terminal cysteine and phenylalanine, the CDR3 comprises 13 residues. The read is trimmed to its CDR3 DNA, 39 bases read in frame from base 1. The germline V gene (reference sequence) provides CDR1 LGHDT and CDR2 YNNKEL.

The CDR3 regions of human TCRbeta chains were subjected to immunosequencing. The authors' pipeline ran thus. Repertoire TCRs were checked for matches against a reference library of SARS-CoV-2-specific TCRs that had been generated using the MIRA antigen-specificity platform. Breadth meant the fraction of unique TCRs that were SARS-CoV-2-associated, whereas depth meant the fraction of total T cells that were SARS-CoV-2-associated. Each spike-specific TCR was assigned to its reactive spike region and to a CD4 or CD8 class using the MIRA data. Log10-transformed breadth and depth values were compared by one-way ANOVA with Sidak's multiple comparisons tests. TCRdb carries this immuneACCESS record with in-frame sequences only. Its versions omit some clonotypes, under half of them owing to an unresolved V gene in the studies checked, with the rest unexplained. V and J calls and clone size are copied from that table; D and trimming were computed from the DNA. A total of about 200,000 clones appear in this sample, approximately 95% of them only once. About 1% of the sample is in the top ten clones.

Sequenced material: peripheral blood, taken 28 days after the second AZD1222 dose. The chain couples TRBV3-1 (or the pseudogene TRBV3-2) to TRBJ1-1, with no confident D gene call. This clonotype originated in an adult who received the AZD1222 COVID-19 vaccine. CDR3 sequence: CASSRGLNTEAFF. The sequenced DNA: TGTGCCAGCAGCCGAGGACTTAACACTGAAGCTTTCTTT.